This TCR beta chain was sequenced for a study of blood T cell repertoires in COVID-19. Overall study context: Samples taken during acute and convalescent COVID-19 were collected in the United States, Italy and Spain.

J gave up 6 bases and V 3 bases, and 10 bases lay outside the gene matches. CDR1 and CDR2 (germline): SGHDN, FVKESK. The CDR3 length is 16 residues. Sequenced by immunoSEQ multiplex PCR; TCRdb stores in-frame clones only, minus some. The sample records about 440,000 clones, 87% being singletons. Recruits, aged roughly 18 to 89 years, lived in around 24 US areas. Sequenced: PBMCs or T cells enriched from blood (not recorded which). V is TRBV14 and J is TRBJ2-1; 8 bases map to TRBD1. The receptor was isolated from a woman between 18 and 29 years old with acute COVID-19. CDR3 in DNA: TGTGCCAGCAGCCACTATGGACAGGGTCTCCTCAATGAGCAGTTCTTC. Amino acid sequence: CASSHYGQGLLNEQFF.